What follows are 30 T cell receptor beta chains derived from one specimen sequenced in a study of blood T cell repertoires in COVID-19. The repertoire was sequenced with immunoSEQ multiplex PCR; TCRdb's copy has only in-frame clones and lacks some. The sample includes over 250,000 clones, roughly 80% of them seen just once. Sequencing input: peripheral blood. The receptors shown here come from a woman in her forties or fifties who had recovered from COVID-19.

The V call is TRBV5-8, the J call TRBJ2-3; tentative D call: TRBD2 (6 bases). This CDR3 comprises 13 residues. V was cut by 8 bases and J by 4 bases, with 14 bases left in between. Germline CDR1 SGHTS, CDR2 YDEGEE. CDR3 sequence reads: CARGRGDADTQYF. Written as DNA, the CDR3 is TGTGCCAGAGGGCGCGGGGACGCAGATACGCAGTATTTT.

The chain carries TRBV10-3 and TRBJ1-1; 8 positions match TRBD1. The CDR3 runs to 14 residues. The V and J ends lost 6 bases and 4 bases, in that order; junction bases with no gene match: 7. Germline CDR1 is ENHRY and CDR2 is SYGVKD. CDR3 residues: CAISATGAGTEAFF. Written as DNA, the CDR3 is TGTGCCATCAGCGCGACAGGGGCGGGCACTGAAGCTTTCTTT.

This clone was detected only a few times. V is TRBV4-3 and J is TRBJ1-2, with TRBD1 matching over 7 bases. The CDR3 length is 16 residues. CDR1 is LGHNA, CDR2 YSLEER, per germline. Trimming at V came to 4 bases and at J to 4 bases, leaving 12 bases not matched to a gene. CDR3 DNA sequence: TGCGCCAGCAGCCCTATTTCGGGACAGTCGTTCTATGGCTACACCTTC. Protein sequence: CASSPISGQSFYGYTF.

The sample holds a few counts of this clone. This chain joins TRBV7-8 and TRBJ2-7; 8 nucleotides match TRBD2. V dropped 5 bases and J dropped 5; count of bases not matched to a gene: 8. Germline CDR1 SGHVS, CDR2 FQNEAQ. The CDR3 is 14 residues long. The CDR3 DNA is TGTGCCAGCAGCCCGAGGACTAGCTCGGACGAGCAGTACTTC. Its translation is CASSPRTSSDEQYF.

The rearrangement uses TRBV12-3 or TRBV12-4 and TRBJ2-3; D not certain. This CDR3 contains 12 residues. V was trimmed by 7 bases and J by 0 bases, leaving 5 bases between them. DNA for the CDR3: TGTGCCAGCACCACTAGCACAGATACGCAGTATTTT. Translating it yields CASTTSTDTQYF.

This clone was picked up a small number of times. This chain connects TRBV19 to TRBJ1-3; no definite D call. Germline loops: CDR1 LNHDA, CDR2 SQIVND (reference sequence). This CDR3 is 16 amino acids long. The ends were cut back, 2 bases at V and 0 bases at J, with 11 bases in the middle. The DNA for the CDR3 is TGTGCCAGTAGTATACCCTCGTCTTTCTCTGGAAACACCATATATTTT. This sequence encodes CASSIPSSFSGNTIYF.

The chain uses TRBV4-3 and TRBJ2-2, with D possibly TRBD2 on 6 matching bases. Looked up from germline, CDR1 is LGHNA and CDR2 is YSLEER. The CDR3 has 17 residues. The V and J ends lost 0 bases and 7 bases respectively, with 18 bases between them. CDR3 coding DNA: TGCGCCAGCAGCCAAGACCCCCCCCGGCGGGGCGGCGGGGAGCTGTTTTTT. Protein sequence: CASSQDPPRRGGGELFF.

The V gene is TRBV7-8, the J gene TRBJ2-7; 8 bases map to TRBD1. Per germline, CDR1 SGHVS and CDR2 FQNEAQ. J lost 6 bases, V lost 1 base, and 8 bases had no gene match. This CDR3 spans 15 amino acids. As DNA, the CDR3 is TGTGCCAGCAGCTTAGATGTGGGGACAGGTGCCGAGCAGTACTTC. Translation: CASSLDVGTGAEQYF. Looking up the rest from reference TRBV7-8 and TRBJ2-7 gives the full variable domain: GAGVSQSPRYKVAKRGQDVALRCDPISGHVSLFWYQQALGQGPEFLTYFQNEAQLDKSGLPSDRFFAERPEGSVSTLKIQRTQQEDSAVYLCASSLDVGTGAEQYFGPGTRLTVT.

This clone was detected many times. The junction and the germline gene differ at one end; a read error may be behind it. This chain links TRBV4-2 with TRBJ2-7, with TRBD2 matching 10 bases. There are 16 residues in the CDR3. Germline V gene sequence: CDR1 LGHNA, CDR2 YNFKEQ. This CDR3 is CASSQEQTSGPRGVDF. DNA of the CDR3: TGTGCCAGCAGCCAAGAACAGACTAGCGGGCCCCGGGGGGTAGACTTC.

CDR3 in amino acids: CASSLTGGAAGETQYF. CDR3 DNA sequence: TGTGCCAGCAGCTTGACAGGGGGGGCCGCGGGAGAGACCCAGTACTTC. The rearrangement uses TRBV7-8 and TRBJ2-5; 9 bases line up with TRBD1. Unmatched junction bases numbered 9, after V lost 3 bases and J lost 4 bases. CDR1 is SGHVS, CDR2 FQNEAQ, per germline. CDR3 size: 16 residues.

The J gene is TRBJ2-1, the V gene TRBV5-1, with 7 bases identical to TRBD2. This CDR3 comprises 15 residues. The junction had 8 bases not matched to a gene; V was cut back by 2 bases and J by 6 bases. Germline CDR1 SGHRS, CDR2 YFSETQ. CDR3 nucleotides: TGCGCCAGCAGCTTTTCGCGGGAGACCTTCAATGAGCAGTTCTTC. This encodes CASSFSRETFNEQFF.

Concerning this clone: This CDR3 is also generated by other DNA sequences in the sample. The V gene is TRBV27, the J gene TRBJ1-5, with D uncertain. The V gene lost 0 bases and the J gene lost 2 bases, with 5 bases spanning the gap. Germline V gene data show CDR1 as MNHEY and CDR2 as SMNVEV (reference sequence). The CDR3 length is 14 residues. The chain's CDR3 is CASSLSSGNQPQHF. The DNA of the CDR3 is TGTGCCAGCAGTTTATCGTCAGGCAATCAGCCCCAGCATTTT.

This chain links TRBV7-6 with TRBJ2-7, with D maybe TRBD2 (6 bases). Germline CDR1 and CDR2: SGHVS and FNYEAQ. V was cut by 1 base and J by 6 bases, with 13 bases left in between. The CDR3 sequence is 14 residues long. The CDR3 sequence is CASSLGRAEGEQYF. In DNA, the CDR3 is TGTGCCAGCAGCTTAGGCCGTGCGGAGGGCGAGCAGTACTTC.

The chain recombines TRBV15 with TRBJ2-1; 10 bases align to TRBD2. CDR1 LNHNV and CDR2 YYDKDF come from the germline V gene (reference sequence). This CDR3 contains 16 residues. With 6 bases clipped from V and 3 bases from J, the junction kept 8 bases outside the gene matches. CDR3 nucleotides: TGTGCCACCAGAACGACTAGCGGGCTTTTCTACAATGAGCAGTTCTTC. Translating it yields CATRTTSGLFYNEQFF.

The chain is built from TRBV30 and TRBJ1-1; D uncertain. CDR3 size: 11 residues. The germline V gene encodes CDR1 GTSNPN and CDR2 SVGIG (reference sequence). V was trimmed by 5 bases and J by 2 bases, leaving 6 bases between them. DNA for the CDR3: TGTGCCTGGGGCCAAAACACTGAAGCTTTCTTT. Amino acid sequence: CAWGQNTEAFF.

The chain's CDR3 is CATSTYFETQYF. Here the CDR3 DNA reads TGTGCCACCAGCACCTATTTCGAGACCCAGTACTTC. The chain joins TRBV15 to TRBJ2-5; D not certain. Germline values: CDR1 LNHNV, CDR2 YYDKDF (reference sequence). The germline V and J ends were trimmed by 4 bases and 5 bases, with 8 bases remaining between them. The CDR3 contains 12 residues.

This chain connects TRBV19 to TRBJ2-7, with D possibly being TRBD1 (6 bases). The CDR3 totals 15 residues. Trimming removed 5 bases from V and 4 bases from J, with 18 bases in between. CDR1 is LNHDA, CDR2 SQIVND, per germline (reference sequence). As DNA, the CDR3 is TGTGCCAGTAGTCTCCAGGGACACATCTCTTACGAGCAGTACTTC. Its protein is CASSLQGHISYEQYF.

V and J are TRBV7-9 and TRBJ2-1; no clear D gene. V lost 3 bases and J lost 7, with 10 bases in between. This CDR3 contains 13 residues. CDR1 is SEHNR, CDR2 FQNEAQ, per germline (reference sequence). CDR3 loop: CASSFPGLNEQFF. DNA for the CDR3: TGTGCCAGCAGCTTTCCCGGGTTGAATGAGCAGTTCTTC.

As concerns this clone: Other DNA sequences within the sample encode an identical CDR3. V and J are TRBV7-9 and TRBJ1-1, with D tentatively TRBD1 (6 bases). The CDR3 totals 14 residues. Germline assignment: CDR1 SEHNR and CDR2 FQNEAQ (reference sequence). The V and J ends lost 4 bases and 0 bases respectively, with 9 bases between them. The CDR3 region is CASSSQGLNTEAFF. The CDR3 DNA sequence: TGTGCCAGCAGCTCACAGGGCCTGAACACTGAAGCTTTCTTT. Based on the CDR3 plus reference TRBV7-9 and TRBJ1-1, the full variable domain is DTGVSQNPRHKITKRGQNVTFRCDPISEHNRLYWYRQTLGQGPEFLTYFQNEAQLEKSRLLSDRFSAERPKGSFSTLEIQRTEQGDSAMYLCASSSQGLNTEAFFGQGTRLTVV.

V gene TRBV25-1 combines with J gene TRBJ2-2; TRBD2 is a possible D gene (6 bases). The CDR3 sequence is 14 residues long. V lost 7 bases and J 3 bases, leaving 12 bases between the germline ends. CDR1 is MGHDK, CDR2 SYGVNS, per germline. CDR3 coding DNA: TGTGCCAGCATGGGAAGGGAGGACACCGGGGAGCTGTTTTTT. Residues: CASMGREDTGELFF. The full variable domain, its missing parts supplied by reference TRBV25-1 and TRBJ2-2, is EADIYQTPRYLVIGTGKKITLECSQTMGHDKMYWYQQDPGMELHLIHYSYGVNSTEKGDLSSESTVSRIRTEHFPLTLESARPSHTSQYLCASMGREDTGELFFGEGSRLTVL.

The chain joins TRBV5-4 to TRBJ2-1, with D possibly being TRBD1 (6 bases). The CDR3 is 16 residues long. Trimming removed 4 bases from V and 4 bases from J, with 18 bases in between. Germline CDR1 reads SGHNT; CDR2 reads YYREEE (reference sequence). The CDR3 DNA follows: TGTGCCAGCAGCGGGGGCGGAACAGGGCCTTACAATGAGCAGTTCTTC. Translating it yields CASSGGGTGPYNEQFF.

The chain is built from TRBV28 and TRBJ2-5; D gene uncertain. The V end lost 3 bases, the J end lost 4 bases, and 9 bases lay between the germline ends. Germline-derived CDR1 and CDR2 are MDHEN and SYDVKM. The CDR3 runs to 13 residues. The CDR3, as DNA: TGTGCCAGCAGTTTTCCCGCCAGAGAGACCCAGTACTTC. It is translated as CASSFPARETQYF. Combining the CDR3 with reference TRBV28 and TRBJ2-5 gives the whole variable domain DVKVTQSSRYLVKRTGEKVFLECVQDMDHENMFWYRQDPGLGLRLIYFSYDVKMKEKGDIPEGYSVSREKKERFSLILESASTNQTSMYLCASSFPARETQYFGPGTRLLVL.

This chain uses TRBV7-9 with TRBJ2-5; 7 nucleotides line up with TRBD2. The CDR3 loop spans 14 amino acids. Germline assignment: CDR1 SEHNR and CDR2 FQNEAQ (reference sequence). After removal of 5 bases from V and 5 bases from J, the junction contained 8 bases not matched to a gene. CDR3 region: CASSRGGGAETQYF. CDR3 in DNA: TGTGCCAGCAGCCGCGGGGGAGGGGCGGAGACCCAGTACTTC.

The chain joins TRBV7-8 to TRBJ2-3, with 14 bases matching TRBD2. The V segment lost 5 bases and the J segment 0 bases; nucleotides outside the gene matches: 7. CDR3 size: 18 residues. Germline V gene data show CDR1 as SGHVS and CDR2 as FQNEAQ. The DNA of the CDR3 is TGTGCCAGCAGCATGACTAGCGGGGGGGGTCTTAGCACAGATACGCAGTATTTT. It is translated as CASSMTSGGGLSTDTQYF. Looking up the rest from reference TRBV7-8 and TRBJ2-3 gives the full variable domain: GAGVSQSPRYKVAKRGQDVALRCDPISGHVSLFWYQQALGQGPEFLTYFQNEAQLDKSGLPSDRFFAERPEGSVSTLKIQRTQQEDSAVYLCASSMTSGGGLSTDTQYFGPGTRLTVL.

The J gene is TRBJ1-2, the V gene TRBV6-2 or TRBV6-3; possible D gene TRBD1, 6 bases. The V gene lost 2 bases and the J gene lost 13 bases, with 14 bases spanning the gap. This CDR3 has 12 residues. Germline CDR1 and CDR2: MNHEY and SVGEGT. The CDR3 DNA reads TGTGCCAGCAGTTACACATCAGGGGCCGCCACCTTC. Its protein product is CASSYTSGAATF.

J is TRBJ2-4 and V is TRBV27, with 8 bases that match TRBD2. Trimming at V came to 8 bases and at J to 1 base, leaving 4 bases not matched to a gene. From germline, CDR1 is MNHEY and CDR2 SMNVEV (reference sequence). There are 14 residues in the CDR3. CDR3 sequence: CASRPGGAKNIQYF. In DNA form, the CDR3 reads TGTGCCAGCCGCCCGGGGGGGGCCAAAAACATTCAGTACTTC.

V gene TRBV7-2 combines with J gene TRBJ2-5; no definite D call. The germline gives CDR1 SGHTA, CDR2 FQGNSA. V was clipped by 5 bases and J by 4 bases, with 11 bases between them. The CDR3 is made up of 13 amino acids. CDR3 DNA sequence: TGTGCCAGCAGCCCCGGTTGGTCAGAGACCCAGTACTTC. Translating gives CASSPGWSETQYF.

The chain joins TRBV7-2 to TRBJ2-4; the match to TRBD2 covers 8 bases. The CDR3 is 15 amino acids. The germline V gene has CDR1 SGHTA and CDR2 FQGNSA. Germline trimming cut 3 bases from V and 7 bases from J; bases unmatched to any gene: 8. CDR3 protein: CASSFAGGKRNIQYF. CDR3 DNA: TGTGCCAGCAGCTTCGCGGGGGGTAAAAGGAACATTCAGTACTTC.

The chain recombines TRBV7-2 with TRBJ1-6; D is possibly TRBD1 (5 bases). The V end was cut by 3 bases, the J end by 6 bases, with 9 bases between. Germline V gene sequence: CDR1 SGHTA, CDR2 FQGNSA. The CDR3 consists of 14 residues. The CDR3 bases are TGTGCCAGCAGCTTTACCAGGGCTAATTCACCCCTCCACTTT. Its translation: CASSFTRANSPLHF. Full variable domain (missing parts from reference TRBV7-2 and TRBJ1-6): GAGVSQSPSNKVTEKGKDVELRCDPISGHTALYWYRQSLGQGLEFLIYFQGNSAPDKSGLPSDRFSAERTGGSVSTLTIQRTQQEDSAVYLCASSFTRANSPLHFGNGTRLTVT.

This CDR3 reads CASSLIAGNGNTEAFF. The CDR3 DNA follows: TGTGCCAGCAGCTTAATCGCAGGGAACGGGAACACTGAAGCTTTCTTT. The chain is built from TRBV7-9 and TRBJ1-1, with D perhaps TRBD1 (5 bases). Germline V gene sequence: CDR1 SEHNR, CDR2 FQNEAQ (reference sequence). This CDR3 has 16 amino acids. Trimming removed 2 bases from V and 1 base from J, with 14 bases in between.